One sample yielded the 19 T cell receptor beta chains listed below, sequenced in a study of T cell clonality in common variable immunodeficiency. TCRdb's copy holds only in-frame clones and misses some; the assay was immunoSEQ multiplex PCR. Altogether around 55,000 clones were found in the sample, and no singletons occur. The sample was peripheral blood mononuclear cells. The receptors come from a person aged 18 to 70 in good health.

This clone was recorded at least ten times. One end of the junction is discordant with germline, which a read error may explain. The read ends 3 residues shy of where the CDR3 ends; the end is completed using the germline J gene. The chain carries TRBV4-2 and TRBJ2-3, with 9 bases fitting TRBD1. Germline V lookup: CDR1 LGHNA, CDR2 YNFKEQ. CDR3 length: 17 residues. CDR3 sequence reads: CASSQELGQGSTDTQYF. CDR3 bases read: TGCGCCAGCAGCCAAGAACTTGGACAGGGGAGCACAGATACG.

This clone was detected ten times or more. The CDR3 end is not reached by the read, which stops 3 residues before it; the germline J gene fills it in. The chain employs TRBV7-7 and TRBJ2-5, with TRBD2 identical over 12 bases. Germline-derived CDR1 and CDR2 are SSHAT and FNYEAQ (reference sequence). The CDR3 contains 17 residues. V shed 2 bases and J 2 bases; nucleotides not matched to a gene: 6. This CDR3 is CASSLRLAGGTQETQYF. CDR3 DNA (partial): TGTGCCAGCAGCTTACGGCTAGCGGGAGGGACTCAAGAGACC.

This clone was counted at least ten times. The CDR3 end lies 3 residues beyond the end of the read and is filled in from the germline J gene. The rearrangement joins TRBV5-5 to TRBJ1-2; 9 bases are shared with TRBD1. In germline, CDR1 is SGHKS, CDR2 YYEKEE (reference sequence). V was clipped by 5 bases and J by 0 bases; unmatched bases: 5. The CDR3 extends over 15 amino acids. CDR3 bases read: TGTGCCAGCAGGTTACAGGGGGCCGCTAACTATGGC. Its translation: CASRLQGAANYG. The CDR3, in full, reads CASRLQGAANYGYTF.

This clone was recorded a few times. The read gets to within 3 residues of the CDR3 end, and the germline J gene fills in the rest. The chain employs TRBV19 and TRBJ2-4; a weak D match, TRBD1 (7 bases). This CDR3 contains 14 residues. The germline CDR1 and CDR2 sequences are LNHDA and SQIVND (reference sequence). The sequenced CDR3 bases are TGTGCCAGTAGTATCGACCAGGGGGGTAGGGGT. It specifies CASSIDQGGRG. The whole CDR3 is CASSIDQGGRGQYF.

This clone was counted at least ten times. The read stops 3 residues short of the end of the CDR3; the missing end is completed from the germline J gene. The chain uses TRBV19 and TRBJ1-6; TRBD1 aligns across 11 bases. There are 15 residues in the CDR3. Germline V gene sequence: CDR1 LNHDA, CDR2 SQIVND (reference sequence). The ends lost 4 bases at V and 9 bases at J; junction bases unmatched: 5. The part of the CDR3 DNA that was read is TGTGCCAGTAGTACCGGACAGGGGGCCGGTTCACCC. It encodes CASSTGQGAGSP. The CDR3 as a whole reads CASSTGQGAGSPLHF.

This clone was seen ten or more times. From the germline J gene comes the end of the CDR3, since the read stops 3 residues before it. The rearrangement links TRBV6-2 or TRBV6-3 to TRBJ2-5; 14 positions match TRBD2. The germline gives CDR1 MNHEY, CDR2 SVGEGT. V lost 5 bases, J lost 3 bases, and 8 bases stayed unmatched. The CDR3 runs to 17 residues. CDR3 region: CASSPGTSGGSKETQYF. Incomplete CDR3 DNA: TGTGCCAGCAGTCCCGGGACTAGCGGGGGATCGAAAGAGACC.

This clone was detected ten times or more. The read gets to within 3 residues of the CDR3 end, and the germline J gene fills in the rest. The chain couples TRBV7-3 to TRBJ1-1; 9 positions match TRBD1. The germline CDR1 and CDR2 sequences are SGHTA and FQGTGA. The CDR3 has 15 amino acids. V dropped 2 bases and J dropped 7; count of bases not matched to a gene: 8. CDR3 loop: CASSLGIGQGLEAFF. Partial CDR3 DNA: TGTGCCAGCAGCTTAGGGATAGGACAGGGGCTTGAA.

As to this clone: The read gets to within 3 residues of the CDR3 end, and the germline J gene fills in the rest. The chain carries TRBV7-2 and TRBJ1-2; D possibly corresponds to TRBD1 (5 bases). The CDR3 is 15 amino acids. Per germline, CDR1 SGHTA and CDR2 FQGNSA. The sequenced part of the CDR3 DNA is TGTGCCAGCAGCTTAGGCGTTAGCGGGGTACAGGAC. It encodes CASSLGVSGVQD. The entire CDR3 sequence reads CASSLGVSGVQDYTF.

This clone was detected ten times or more. Coverage ceases 3 residues before the CDR3 finishes, and the germline J gene fills in the end. The chain recombines TRBV7-8 with TRBJ2-2; D gene ambiguous. The CDR3 has 14 residues. The germline V gene encodes CDR1 SGHVS and CDR2 FQNEAQ. V lost 4 bases to trimming and J lost 7 bases, with 13 bases between them. The CDR3 is CASSYSQLGGELFF. The CDR3 bases that were read are TGTGCCAGCAGCTATTCACAGCTGGGCGGGGAG. Filled out from reference TRBV7-8 and TRBJ2-2, the complete variable domain reads GAGVSQSPRYKVAKRGQDVALRCDPISGHVSLFWYQQALGQGPEFLTYFQNEAQLDKSGLPSDRFFAERPEGSVSTLKIQRTQQEDSAVYLCASSYSQLGGELFFGEGSRLTVL.

This clone was counted at least ten times. The CDR3 protein is CAWNPGQGNTEAFF. The CDR3 bases that were read are TGTGCCTGGAACCCTGGACAGGGGAACACTGAA. J is TRBJ1-1 and V is TRBV30; 8 positions match TRBD1. The read comes to an end 3 residues before the CDR3 does, leaving the germline J gene to fill in the end. The germline CDR1 and CDR2 sequences are GTSNPN and SVGIG (reference sequence). After removal of 4 bases from V and 1 base from J, the junction contained 5 bases not matched to a gene. The CDR3 is made up of 14 amino acids. Combining the CDR3 with reference TRBV30 and TRBJ1-1 gives the whole variable domain SQTIHQWPATLVQPVGSPLSLECTVEGTSNPNLYWYRQAAGRGLQLLFYSVGIGQISSEVPQNLSASRPQDRQFILSSKKLLLSDSGFYLCAWNPGQGNTEAFFGQGTRLTVV.

There are many counts of this clone. The CDR3 end lies 3 residues beyond the end of the read and is filled in from the germline J gene. V usage is TRBV10-3 and J usage is TRBJ2-6; D is ambiguous. Germline CDR1 reads ENHRY; CDR2 reads SYGVKD. CDR3 size: 15 residues. Trimming removed 4 bases at V and 0 bases at J, with 7 bases between. The CDR3 protein is CAISAVNSGANVLTF. CDR3 DNA (partial): TGTGCCATCAGTGCAGTGAACTCTGGGGCCAACGTC.

This clone was detected many times. The read falls 3 residues short of the CDR3 end, and the missing part is taken from the germline J gene. The chain uses TRBV29-1 and TRBJ2-2; possibly TRBD2 for D (6 bases). From germline, CDR1 is SQVTM and CDR2 ANQGSEA. Trimming removed 0 bases from V and 4 bases from J, with 12 bases in between. This CDR3 is built from 15 residues. Here the CDR3 reads CSVEEIGGRTGELFF. CDR3 DNA (partial): TGCAGCGTTGAAGAGATAGGAGGGCGCACCGGGGAG.

This clone has a count of ten or more. The read terminates 3 residues before the CDR3 end, so the remaining end is supplied by the germline J gene. The chain joins TRBV18 to TRBJ2-1; 8 bases are a match to TRBD2. The germline V gene encodes CDR1 KGHSH and CDR2 LQKENI. This CDR3 is built from 16 residues. Trimming removed 4 bases from V and 2 bases from J; junction bases left unmatched: 7. Partial CDR3 DNA: TGTGCCAGCTCACTCTCTGGGGGACTAGCCTACAATGAG. Its translation: CASSLSGGLAYNE. The CDR3 in full is CASSLSGGLAYNEQFF.

This clone was recorded at least ten times. The read terminates 3 residues ahead of where the CDR3 ends, so the germline J gene completes it. J is TRBJ2-1 and V is TRBV7-3, with TRBD2 identical over 14 bases. The CDR3 covers 16 residues. Per germline, CDR1 SGHTA and CDR2 FQGTGA. With 5 bases clipped from V and 6 bases from J, the junction kept 6 bases outside the gene matches. CDR3 bases read: TGTGCCAGCAGCCAGGGACTAGCGGGAGTTCGCAATGAG. It translates to CASSQGLAGVRNE. The complete CDR3 protein is CASSQGLAGVRNEQFF.

This clone was seen at least ten times. This chain's CDR3 is CASSFGDRFFGTDTQYF. Incomplete CDR3 DNA: TGTGCCAGCAGTTTCGGGGACAGGTTCTTCGGGACAGATACG. The J gene is TRBJ2-3, the V gene TRBV12-3 or TRBV12-4; 8 bases match TRBD1. Read data end 3 residues before the CDR3 end; the end is taken from the germline J gene. This CDR3 region has 17 residues. V lost 3 bases to trimming and J lost 3 bases; unmatched junction nucleotides: 11.

This clone was seen a few times. Coverage ceases 3 residues before the CDR3 finishes, and the germline J gene fills in the end. The genes are TRBV13 and TRBJ2-3; 8 bases match TRBD2. The CDR3 has 14 amino acids. The germline V gene has CDR1 PRHDT and CDR2 FYEKMQ (reference sequence). The sequenced part of the CDR3 DNA is TGTGCCAGCAGCCCGTCGGGAGCGGGAGAGACG. Translation gives CASSPSGAGET. The CDR3 reads in full as CASSPSGAGETQYF.

This clone showed up many times. CDR3 bases read: TGCGCCAGCAGCTTGATCCTAGCGGGGGGTCATGAG. Its protein is CASSLILAGGHE. The entire CDR3 reads CASSLILAGGHEQFF. V and J are TRBV5-1 and TRBJ2-1; TRBD2 matches at 11 bases. The CDR3 is cut off 3 residues early in the read; its end comes from the germline J gene. Germline V gene sequence: CDR1 SGHRS, CDR2 YFSETQ. V gave up 1 base and J gave up 8 bases; unmatched junction bases: 5. CDR3 length equals 15 residues.

A word on this clone: The read is 3 residues too short to cover the CDR3 end, so that end is filled in from the germline J gene. V gene TRBV2 combines with J gene TRBJ2-3, with D uncertain. Germline V CDR1 and CDR2: SNHLY, FYNNEI. The CDR3 has 11 residues. The covered CDR3 bases are TGTGCCAGCAGTTTTATAGAGACG. It encodes CASSFIET. In full, the CDR3 is CASSFIETQYF.

This clone was recorded many times. The CDR3 end is not reached by the read, which stops 3 residues before it; the germline J gene fills it in. V and J are TRBV11-2 and TRBJ2-1; D unresolved. V lost 5 bases, J lost 7 bases, and 18 bases lay in between. The CDR3 spans 15 residues. Germline loops: CDR1 SGHAT, CDR2 FQNNGV. The CDR3 loop is CASSRLQRINNEQFF. Partial CDR3 DNA: TGTGCCAGCAGCCGCCTCCAGCGCATAAATAATGAG.